This TCR beta chain was sequenced during a study of T cells in Graves' hyperthyroidism and ophthalmopathy. This clonotype was counted at least ten times. The V gene's germline CDR1 is SGHDT and CDR2 YYEEEE. The CDR3 sequence is 15 residues long. With 3 bases clipped from V and 9 bases from J, the junction kept 5 bases outside the gene matches. Amplification of TCR beta CDR3 regions was performed using RNA transcripts as template. TCR CDR3 regions were first amplified by RT-PCR with HTBI primers. One entry per CDR3 protein results from TCRdb running MiXCR on the multiplex PCR reads. The sample has some 300,000 distinct CDR3 sequences, about an eighth seen once.

The source of this sequence is a woman aged 25 to 39 with Graves' hyperthyroidism that later progressed to Graves' ophthalmopathy. Sequencing was done on a sample of blood. The rearrangement joins TRBV5-6 to TRBJ2-1; 14 nucleotides agree with TRBD2. Written as DNA, the CDR3 is TGTGCCAGCAGCTCGGGACTAGCGGGAGACGCTGAGCAGTTCTTC. Its translation is CASSSGLAGDAEQFF.